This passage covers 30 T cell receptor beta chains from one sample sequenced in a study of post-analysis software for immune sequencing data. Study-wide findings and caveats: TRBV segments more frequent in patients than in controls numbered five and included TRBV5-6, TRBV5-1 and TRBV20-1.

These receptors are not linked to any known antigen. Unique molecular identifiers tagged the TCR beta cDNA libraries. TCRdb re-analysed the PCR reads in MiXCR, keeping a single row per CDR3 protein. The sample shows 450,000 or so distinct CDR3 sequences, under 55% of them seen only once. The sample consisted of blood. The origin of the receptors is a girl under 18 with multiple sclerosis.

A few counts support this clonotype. The CDR3 spells CASSLGSENEQFF. CDR3 sequence (DNA): TGTGCCAGCAGCTTGGGATCCGAAAATGAGCAGTTCTTC. J is TRBJ2-1 and V is TRBV5-6, with D hard to call. Germline lookup yields CDR1 SGHDT and CDR2 YYEEEE. This CDR3 comprises 13 residues. The V end was cut by 0 bases, the J end by 7 bases, with 8 bases between.

CDR3 protein: CSAPNRGLMWYEQFF. Written as DNA, the CDR3 is TGCAGTGCTCCGAACAGGGGGCTAATGTGGTATGAGCAGTTCTTC. This sequence joins TRBV20-1 and TRBJ2-1, with 9 bases identical to TRBD1. There are 15 residues in the CDR3. J gave up 8 bases and V 5 bases, and 13 bases lay outside the gene matches. Germline V CDR1 and CDR2: DFQATT, SNEGSKA (reference sequence).

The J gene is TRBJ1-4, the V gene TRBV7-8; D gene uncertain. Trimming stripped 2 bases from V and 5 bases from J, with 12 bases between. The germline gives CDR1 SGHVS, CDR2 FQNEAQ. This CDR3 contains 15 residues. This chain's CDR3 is CASSLRMRMNEKLFF. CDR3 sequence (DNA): TGTGCCAGCAGCTTACGGATGCGAATGAATGAAAAACTGTTTTTT. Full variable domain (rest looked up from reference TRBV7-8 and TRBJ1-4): GAGVSQSPRYKVAKRGQDVALRCDPISGHVSLFWYQQALGQGPEFLTYFQNEAQLDKSGLPSDRFFAERPEGSVSTLKIQRTQQEDSAVYLCASSLRMRMNEKLFFGSGTQLSVL.

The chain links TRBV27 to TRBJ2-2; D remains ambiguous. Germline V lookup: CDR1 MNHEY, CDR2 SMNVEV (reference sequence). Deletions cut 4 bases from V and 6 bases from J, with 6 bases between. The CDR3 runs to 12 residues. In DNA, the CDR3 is TGTGCCAGCAGTTCATTCCCCGGGGAGCTGTTTTTT. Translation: CASSSFPGELFF.

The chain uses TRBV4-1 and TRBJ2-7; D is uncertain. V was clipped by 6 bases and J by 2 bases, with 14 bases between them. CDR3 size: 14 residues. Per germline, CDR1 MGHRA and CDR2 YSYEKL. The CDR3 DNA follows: TGCGCCAGCAGACCTAGAGAAGAGACCTACGAGCAGTACTTC. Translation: CASRPREETYEQYF.

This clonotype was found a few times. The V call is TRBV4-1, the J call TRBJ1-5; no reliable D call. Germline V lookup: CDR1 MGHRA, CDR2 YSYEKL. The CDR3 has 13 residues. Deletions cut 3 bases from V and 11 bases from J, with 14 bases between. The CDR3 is CASSQVRAWAQHF. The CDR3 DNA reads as TGCGCCAGCAGCCAGGTCCGGGCTTGGGCCCAGCATTTT.

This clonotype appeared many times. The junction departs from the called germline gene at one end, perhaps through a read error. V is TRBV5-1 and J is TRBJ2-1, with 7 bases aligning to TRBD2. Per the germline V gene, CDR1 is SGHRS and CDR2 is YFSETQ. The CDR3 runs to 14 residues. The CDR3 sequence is CASSWGGGYNEQFF. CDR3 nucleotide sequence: TGTGCCAGCAGCTGGGGGGGAGGGTACAATGAGCAGTTCTTC.

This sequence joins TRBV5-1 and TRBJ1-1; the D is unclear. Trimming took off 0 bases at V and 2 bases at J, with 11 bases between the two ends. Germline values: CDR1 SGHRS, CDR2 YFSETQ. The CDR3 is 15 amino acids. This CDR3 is CASSLGPEGNTEAFF. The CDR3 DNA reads TGCGCCAGCAGCTTGGGGCCAGAGGGCAACACTGAAGCTTTCTTT.

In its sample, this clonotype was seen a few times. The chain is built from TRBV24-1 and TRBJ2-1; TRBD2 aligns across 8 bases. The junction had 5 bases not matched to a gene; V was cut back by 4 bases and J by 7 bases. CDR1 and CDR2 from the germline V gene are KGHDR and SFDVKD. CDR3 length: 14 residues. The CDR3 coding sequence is TGTGCCACCAGTGAGGCTGGACTAGCAAATGAGCAGTTCTTC. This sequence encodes CATSEAGLANEQFF.

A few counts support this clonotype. The CDR3 nucleotides read TGTGCCAGCAGCTTTGGGACGGTCGGAAACAATCAGCCCCAGCATTTT. This translates into CASSFGTVGNNQPQHF. The genes are TRBV7-8 and TRBJ1-5; a weak D match, TRBD1 (5 bases). The CDR3 is made up of 16 amino acids. Trimming cost V 3 bases and J 3 bases, with 15 bases left between them. CDR1 SGHVS and CDR2 FQNEAQ come from the germline V gene.

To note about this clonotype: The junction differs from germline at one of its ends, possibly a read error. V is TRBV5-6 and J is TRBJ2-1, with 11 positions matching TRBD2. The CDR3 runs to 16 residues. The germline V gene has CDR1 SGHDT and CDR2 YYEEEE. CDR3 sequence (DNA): TGTGCCGGCAGCTTGGGCCTAGCGGGAGGTGTGGATGAGCAGTTCTTC. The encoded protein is CAGSLGLAGGVDEQFF.

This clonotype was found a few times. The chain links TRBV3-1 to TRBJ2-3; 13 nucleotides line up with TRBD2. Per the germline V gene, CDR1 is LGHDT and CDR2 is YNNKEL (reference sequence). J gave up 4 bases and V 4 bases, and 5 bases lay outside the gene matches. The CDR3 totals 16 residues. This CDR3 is CASSRRLAGGADTQYF. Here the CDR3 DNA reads TGTGCCAGCAGCCGGAGACTAGCGGGAGGCGCAGATACGCAGTATTTT.

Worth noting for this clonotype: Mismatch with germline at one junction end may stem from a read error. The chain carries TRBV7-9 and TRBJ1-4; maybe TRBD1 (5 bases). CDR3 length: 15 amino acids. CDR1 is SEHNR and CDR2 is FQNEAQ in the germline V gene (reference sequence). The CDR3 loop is CASSKEAGSSEKRFF. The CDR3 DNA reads TGTGCCAGCAGCAAAGAGGCAGGGAGTTCTGAAAAACGGTTTTTT.

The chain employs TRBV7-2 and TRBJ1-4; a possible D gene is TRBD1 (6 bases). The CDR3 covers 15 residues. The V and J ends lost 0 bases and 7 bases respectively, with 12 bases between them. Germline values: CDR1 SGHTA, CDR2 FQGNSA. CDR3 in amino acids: CASSLALGDTEKLFF. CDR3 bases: TGTGCCAGCAGCTTAGCGCTCGGGGACACTGAAAAACTGTTTTTT.

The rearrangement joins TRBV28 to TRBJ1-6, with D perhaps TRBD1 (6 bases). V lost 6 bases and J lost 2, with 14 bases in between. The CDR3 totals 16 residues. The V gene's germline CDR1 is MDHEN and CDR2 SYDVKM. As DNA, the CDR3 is TGTGCCAGCAGCTCACGGGGGGCTACCTATAATTCACCCCTCCACTTT. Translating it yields CASSSRGATYNSPLHF. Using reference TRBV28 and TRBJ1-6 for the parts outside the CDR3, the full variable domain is DVKVTQSSRYLVKRTGEKVFLECVQDMDHENMFWYRQDPGLGLRLIYFSYDVKMKEKGDIPEGYSVSREKKERFSLILESASTNQTSMYLCASSSRGATYNSPLHFGNGTRLTVT.

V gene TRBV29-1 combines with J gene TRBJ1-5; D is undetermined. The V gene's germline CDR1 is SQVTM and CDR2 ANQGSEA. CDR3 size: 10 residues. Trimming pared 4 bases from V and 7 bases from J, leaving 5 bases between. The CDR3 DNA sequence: TGCAGCGTTGGGGAACAGCCCCAGCATTTT. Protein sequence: CSVGEQPQHF.

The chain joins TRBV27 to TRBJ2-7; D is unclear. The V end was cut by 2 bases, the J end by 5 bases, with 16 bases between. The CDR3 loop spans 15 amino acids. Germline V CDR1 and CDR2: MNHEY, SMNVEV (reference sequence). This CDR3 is CASSLMAAGRDEQYF. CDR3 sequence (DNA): TGTGCCAGCAGTTTAATGGCAGCCGGACGCGACGAGCAGTACTTC.

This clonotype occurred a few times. The CDR3 region is CASTLPGSQETQYF. Written as DNA, the CDR3 is TGTGCCAGCACCCTTCCGGGAAGTCAAGAGACCCAGTACTTC. V usage is TRBV12-3 or TRBV12-4 and J usage is TRBJ2-5, with D tentatively TRBD2 (5 bases). The CDR3 is 14 residues long. Trimming pared 7 bases from V and 2 bases from J, leaving 14 bases between.

CDR3 coding DNA: TGTGCCAGCAGCCCGGGACTCGACAACTACGAGCAGTACTTC. This gives the protein CASSPGLDNYEQYF. The chain couples TRBV14 to TRBJ2-7; a weak D match, TRBD2 (6 bases). CDR3 length equals 14 residues. Germline V gene data show CDR1 as SGHDN and CDR2 as FVKESK. Trimming shortened V by 4 bases and J by 3 bases, and 13 bases separated the two germline ends.

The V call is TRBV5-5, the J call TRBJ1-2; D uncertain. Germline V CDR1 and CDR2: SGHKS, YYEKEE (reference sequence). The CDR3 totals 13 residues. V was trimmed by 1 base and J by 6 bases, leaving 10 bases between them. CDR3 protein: CASSLQSPDGYTF. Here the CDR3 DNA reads TGTGCCAGCAGCTTGCAGAGTCCTGATGGCTACACCTTC.

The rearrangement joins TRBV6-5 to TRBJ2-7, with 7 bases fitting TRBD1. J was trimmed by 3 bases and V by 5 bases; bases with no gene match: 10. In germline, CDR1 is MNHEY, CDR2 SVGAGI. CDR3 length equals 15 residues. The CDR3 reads CASSHDRERFYEQYF. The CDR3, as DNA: TGTGCCAGCAGTCACGACAGGGAGAGATTCTACGAGCAGTACTTC.

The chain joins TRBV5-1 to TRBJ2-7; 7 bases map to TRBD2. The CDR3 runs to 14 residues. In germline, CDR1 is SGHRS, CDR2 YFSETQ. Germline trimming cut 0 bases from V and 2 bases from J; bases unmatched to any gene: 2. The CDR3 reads CASSLGDYPYEQYF. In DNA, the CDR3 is TGCGCCAGCAGCTTGGGGGACTACCCCTACGAGCAGTACTTC.

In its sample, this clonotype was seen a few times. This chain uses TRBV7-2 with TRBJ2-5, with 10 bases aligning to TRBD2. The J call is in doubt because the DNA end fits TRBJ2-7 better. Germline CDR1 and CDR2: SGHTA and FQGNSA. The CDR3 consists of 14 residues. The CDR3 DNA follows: TGTGCCAGCAGCGCTAGCGGGAGCCACTACGAGCAGTACTTC. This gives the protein CASSASGSHYEQYF.

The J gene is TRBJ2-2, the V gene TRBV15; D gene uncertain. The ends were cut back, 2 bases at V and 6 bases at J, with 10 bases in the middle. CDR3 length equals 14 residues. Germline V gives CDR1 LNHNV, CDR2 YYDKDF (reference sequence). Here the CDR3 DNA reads TGTGCCACCAGCAGACCTTCAGGTCCCGGGGAGCTGTTTTTT. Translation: CATSRPSGPGELFF.

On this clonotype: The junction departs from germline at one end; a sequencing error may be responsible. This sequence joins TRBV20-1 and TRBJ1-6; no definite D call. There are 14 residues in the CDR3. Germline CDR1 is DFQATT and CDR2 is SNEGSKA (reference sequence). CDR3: CSARDRASNSPRHF. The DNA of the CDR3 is TGCAGTGCTAGAGATCGCGCGAGTAATTCACCCCGCCACTTT.

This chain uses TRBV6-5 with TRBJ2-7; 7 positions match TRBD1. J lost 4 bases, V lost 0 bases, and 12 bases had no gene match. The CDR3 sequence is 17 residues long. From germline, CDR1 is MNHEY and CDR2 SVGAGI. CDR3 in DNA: TGTGCCAGCAGTTACTCGAATACGGCAGGGGGAAGGTACGAGCAGTACTTC. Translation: CASSYSNTAGGRYEQYF.

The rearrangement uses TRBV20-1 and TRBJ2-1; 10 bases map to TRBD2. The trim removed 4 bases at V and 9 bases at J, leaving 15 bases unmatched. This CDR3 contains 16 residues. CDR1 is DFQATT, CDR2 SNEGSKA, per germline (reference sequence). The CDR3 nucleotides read TGCAGTGCTACCTCCGCCGGGACTAGCGCGGTAGGTGAGCAGTTCTTC. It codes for CSATSAGTSAVGEQFF.

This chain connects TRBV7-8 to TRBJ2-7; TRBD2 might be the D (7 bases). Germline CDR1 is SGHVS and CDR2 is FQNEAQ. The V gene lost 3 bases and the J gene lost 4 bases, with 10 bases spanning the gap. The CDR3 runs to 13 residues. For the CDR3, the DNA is TGTGCCAGCAGCTTTGCGGGGGCGTACGAGCAGTACTTC. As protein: CASSFAGAYEQYF.

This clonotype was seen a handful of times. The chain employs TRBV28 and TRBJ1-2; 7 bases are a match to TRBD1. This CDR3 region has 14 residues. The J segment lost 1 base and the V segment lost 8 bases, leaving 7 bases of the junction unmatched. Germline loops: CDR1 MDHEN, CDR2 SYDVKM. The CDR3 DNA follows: TGTGCCAGCGGGTGGGACAGATTTAACTATGGCTACACCTTC. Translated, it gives CASGWDRFNYGYTF.

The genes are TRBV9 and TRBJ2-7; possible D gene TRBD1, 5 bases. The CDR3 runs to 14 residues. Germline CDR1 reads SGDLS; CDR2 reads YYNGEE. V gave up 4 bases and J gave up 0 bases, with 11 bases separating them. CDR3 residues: CASSPLTDSYEQYF. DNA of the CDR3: TGTGCCAGCAGCCCCTTGACAGACTCCTACGAGCAGTACTTC.